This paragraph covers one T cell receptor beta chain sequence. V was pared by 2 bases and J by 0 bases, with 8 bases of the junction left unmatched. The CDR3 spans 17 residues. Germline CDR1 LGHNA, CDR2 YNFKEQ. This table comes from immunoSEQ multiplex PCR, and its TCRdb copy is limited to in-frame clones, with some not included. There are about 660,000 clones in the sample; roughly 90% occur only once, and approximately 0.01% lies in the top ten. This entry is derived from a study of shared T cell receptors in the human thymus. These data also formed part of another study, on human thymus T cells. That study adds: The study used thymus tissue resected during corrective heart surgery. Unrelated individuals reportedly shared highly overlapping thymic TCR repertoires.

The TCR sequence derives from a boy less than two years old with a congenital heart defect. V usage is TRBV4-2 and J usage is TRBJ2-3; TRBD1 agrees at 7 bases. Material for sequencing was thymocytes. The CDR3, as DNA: TGTGCCAGCAGCCAACTGAGGGGGCCCCATAGCACAGATACGCAGTATTTT. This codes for CASSQLRGPHSTDTQYF.